This T cell receptor beta chain was recorded in a study of human T cells and chemical hapten exposure. Study context: An approximately 2 cm by approximately 2 cm inner upper arm patch received 2% DPC for sensitization. Doses of diphenylcyclopropenone went to the patients' scalps weekly throughout the roughly 22-week study. The upper back received 0.01% DPC by patch testing, with results read at 6 days.

Time point described: pre-sensitization, week 0. Treatment meaning: therapeutic diphenylcyclopropenone sensitization with weekly scalp DPC. Trimming took 2 bases from V and 6 from J; bases not matched to a gene: 14. Germline lookup yields CDR1 SGHTA and CDR2 FQGNSA. This CDR3 region has 17 residues. This clonotype was recorded at least ten times. MiXCR was run by TCRdb on the RACE reads, yielding one entry per CDR3 protein. The sample records 35,000 to 45,000 distinct CDR3 sequences, roughly 12% being singletons. Sequencing used whole blood, obtained in connection with sensitization to the hapten diphenylcyclopropenone (DPC). The rearrangement links TRBV7-2 to TRBJ2-7; 9 bases are a match to TRBD1. The sequence came from a woman aged 25 to 39 with alopecia areata. Some clones in this sample may be carry-over from other donors' samples. Written as DNA, the CDR3 is TGTGCCAGCAGCTTAAGTTCCCTCGGGACAGGGTTCCGCGAGCAGTACTTC. It is translated as CASSLSSLGTGFREQYF.